These T cell receptor beta chains were read from a single sample in a study of technical replicates of blood from a few donors. Profiled with immunoSEQ multiplex PCR; TCRdb holds only in-frame clones, not every one. This sample has 80,000 or so clones, with roughly 94% found just once. Sample: T cells isolated from PBMCs. The receptor set was obtained from a human donor in good health. The CDR3 runs from the conserved cysteine through the conserved F or W. D genes are given only for firm matches. Part of the rows lack a size; the others show once, few, many or a class for expanded clones.

clone_size,d_call,j_call,v_call,cdr3_nt,cdr3_aa
NA,TRBD2,TRBJ2-3,TRBV6-7,TGTGCCAGCAGTACCTCTAGCGGGAGCACAGATACGCAGTATTTT,CASSTSSGSTDTQYF
NA,NA,TRBJ1-1,TRBV28,TGTGCCAGCAGTACCGACTCCCTAGGTCGGGAGTTGATGGCTGAAGCTTTCTTT,CASSTDSLGRELMAEAFF
NA,NA,TRBJ1-5,TRBV10-3,TGTGCCACCTCCCTAGACAGTGGAGAACAGCCCCAGCATTTT,CATSLDSGEQPQHF
NA,TRBD1,TRBJ2-1,TRBV19,TGTGCCAGTAGTAAACAGGGGGTGGGCTACAATGAGCAGTTCTTC,CASSKQGVGYNEQFF
once,TRBD1,TRBJ2-7,TRBV4-1,TGCGCCAGCCGGACAGGGAGCGAGCAGTACTTC,CASRTGSEQYF
NA,TRBD1,TRBJ1-5,TRBV2,TGTGCCAGCGACCCGGGACAGGGGGGGGGTCAGCCCCAGCATTTT,CASDPGQGGGQPQHF
NA,TRBD2,TRBJ2-3,TRBV7-9,TGTGCCAGCAGCTTCCCTACTAGCGGATTGGGGGATACGCAGTATTTT,CASSFPTSGLGDTQYF
once,NA,TRBJ1-2,TRBV2,TGTGCCAGCAGTGAGGCTTATCAGGGGCGCAACTATGGCTACACCTTC,CASSEAYQGRNYGYTF
NA,TRBD2,TRBJ2-1,TRBV2,TGTGCCAGCAAGGTGGGGCTGACTAGCCTCCATGAGCAGTTCTTC,CASKVGLTSLHEQFF
NA,NA,TRBJ2-7,TRBV19,TGTGCCAGTAAGAGACTAAGCTACGAGCAGTACTTC,CASKRLSYEQYF
few,NA,TRBJ1-1,TRBV13,TGTGCCAGCTCGGGCACTGAAGCTTTCTTT,CASSGTEAFF
NA,NA,TRBJ1-3,TRBV28,TGTGCCAGCAGTTTATTTAGCCGCCTGAGTGATAGCTCTGGAAACACCATATATTTT,CASSLFSRLSDSSGNTIYF
few,TRBD2,TRBJ2-1,TRBV2,TGTGCCAGCAGTGAGAGGGAACCCGACCGGGAGGGACACAATGAGCAGTTCTTC,CASSEREPDREGHNEQFF
NA,NA,TRBJ1-4,TRBV10-3,TGTGCCATCAGTGTACAGGCCCATGAAAAACTGTTTTTT,CAISVQAHEKLFF
NA,TRBD1,TRBJ1-2,TRBV7-3,TGTGCCAGCAGCCAGCAGGGGGCTTATGGCTACACCTTC,CASSQQGAYGYTF
NA,NA,TRBJ1-5,TRBV28,TGTGCCAGCAGTCCACTATCAGGGCTTCACAATCAGCCCCAGCATTTT,CASSPLSGLHNQPQHF
NA,NA,TRBJ2-5,TRBV6-1,TGTGCCAGCAGTGAAAGTCATATCCACACACAAGAGACCCAGTACTTC,CASSESHIHTQETQYF
NA,TRBD1,TRBJ1-5,TRBV4-1,TGCGCCAGCACCCCCCAACAGGGGGCATCCAATCAGCCCCAGCATTTT,CASTPQQGASNQPQHF
NA,NA,TRBJ2-5,TRBV9,TGTGCCAGCAGCCCGGGGGTTAAAGAGACCCAGTACTTC,CASSPGVKETQYF
NA,TRBD2,TRBJ2-1,TRBV25-1,TGTGCCAGCAGCAGGACTAGCGGGCCAAATGAGCAGTTCTTC,CASSRTSGPNEQFF
NA,NA,TRBJ2-3,TRBV9,TGTGCCAGCAGCCTCCGGGGAGCGGGAACAGGGGATACGCAGTATTTT,CASSLRGAGTGDTQYF
once,NA,TRBJ1-3,TRBV18,TGTGCCAGCTCACCACCCGCAGGGGATGGAAACACCATATATTTT,CASSPPAGDGNTIYF
once,NA,TRBJ2-5,TRBV6-5,TGTGCCAGCAGTTACGCAGGGCGGCGAGAGACCCAGTACTTC,CASSYAGRRETQYF
NA,NA,TRBJ2-5,TRBV6-5,TGTGCCAGCGGCGGAAGGCAAGAGACCCAGTACTTC,CASGGRQETQYF
NA,NA,TRBJ1-1,TRBV27,TGTGCCAGCAGTTTATTTTACGGGGTAATGGGCACTGAAGCTTTCTTT,CASSLFYGVMGTEAFF
NA,TRBD1,TRBJ2-7,TRBV9,TGTGCCAGCAGCGTAGAGGACAGGGAGGTCGACGAGCAGTACTTC,CASSVEDREVDEQYF
NA,TRBD2,TRBJ2-7,TRBV18,TGTGCCAGCTCAATGTTGGATCTAGCGGGTTTTTCCCCCTCCTACGAGCAGTACTTC,CASSMLDLAGFSPSYEQYF
NA,TRBD1,TRBJ1-3,TRBV7-6,TGTGCCAGCAGCTTTTCCCGGGACAGCTCTGGAAACACCATATATTTT,CASSFSRDSSGNTIYF
NA,NA,TRBJ2-2,TRBV19,TGTGCCAGTGGGCCCATTCCCGGGGAGCTGTTTTTT,CASGPIPGELFF
NA,TRBD2,TRBJ2-5,TRBV29-1,TGCAGCGCACAGGGACTAGCGGGCGAGGGGCAAGAGACCCAGTACTTC,CSAQGLAGEGQETQYF
NA,TRBD1,TRBJ2-1,TRBV6-5,TGTGCCAGCAGTTACCCGGGACAGCGAAGAAGGAATGAGCAGTTCTTC,CASSYPGQRRRNEQFF
NA,NA,TRBJ2-3,TRBV19,TGTGCCAGTAGTAATGCGCCAGGTACGCAGTATTTT,CASSNAPGTQYF
NA,TRBD2,TRBJ2-2,TRBV2,TGTGCCAGCCATAGGGGAGTCTTAGCGGGAGAAGGGACCGGGGAGCTGTTTTTT,CASHRGVLAGEGTGELFF
NA,NA,TRBJ1-5,TRBV6-1,TGTGCCAGCAGTGAAAACCGGGTTGGCAATCAGCCCCAGCATTTT,CASSENRVGNQPQHF
NA,TRBD2,TRBJ2-7,TRBV9,TGTGCCAGCAGCGTAGGTCTAGCGGGTGCCTACGAGCAGTACTTC,CASSVGLAGAYEQYF
NA,TRBD1,TRBJ1-2,TRBV7-9,TGTGCCAGCAGCAGGACCGGGACAGACTCTAACTATGGCTACACCTTC,CASSRTGTDSNYGYTF
NA,NA,TRBJ1-5,TRBV2,TGTGCCAGCAAGGCGGGGCAAGCTCATCAGCCCCAGCATTTT,CASKAGQAHQPQHF
NA,TRBD1,TRBJ2-3,TRBV4-1,TGCGCCAGCAGCCAACATCCCGTCTCCGGGACAGAATCAGATACGCAGTATTTT,CASSQHPVSGTESDTQYF
NA,TRBD2,TRBJ2-1,TRBV9,TGTGCCAGCAGCGTAGGTTCTCCAGGAACTAGCGGGGACGTCACTGTATACAATGAGCAGTTCTTC,CASSVGSPGTSGDVTVYNEQFF
NA,TRBD1,TRBJ1-3,TRBV6-1,TGTGCCCATACAGGGGAAGGAAACACCATATATTTT,CAHTGEGNTIYF
NA,TRBD1,TRBJ1-5,TRBV5-6,TGTGCCAGCAGCTCACAGGGGGCTGGCAATCAGCCCCAGCATTTT,CASSSQGAGNQPQHF
NA,TRBD2,TRBJ2-7,TRBV2,TGTGCCAGCAGTGATGGGGTAGCGGGAGGAACCTACGAGCAGTACTTC,CASSDGVAGGTYEQYF
NA,NA,TRBJ1-4,TRBV29-1,TGCAGCGTTGGCGGGGCTGGTGGAGAAAAACTGTTTTTT,CSVGGAGGEKLFF
NA,NA,TRBJ1-1,TRBV30,TGTGCCTGGAGCGACCTCAGGACGGGAAACACTGAAGCTTTCTTT,CAWSDLRTGNTEAFF
NA,NA,TRBJ2-5,TRBV11-3,TGTGCCAGCAGCTTGGGAGCGCTGCAAGAGACCCAGTACTTC,CASSLGALQETQYF
NA,NA,TRBJ2-7,TRBV6-5,TGTGCCAGCAGTTACTCGGCCGAGCAGTACTTC,CASSYSAEQYF
NA,NA,TRBJ2-7,TRBV18,TGTGCCAGCTCACCGACCCGGACACCCTACGAGCAGTACTTC,CASSPTRTPYEQYF
NA,NA,TRBJ2-7,TRBV7-3,TGTGCCAGCAGCCCAGGTTACTCCTACGAGCAGTACTTC,CASSPGYSYEQYF
NA,NA,TRBJ1-1,TRBV6-5,TGTGCCAGCACGAGAGGTGGCACTGAAGCTTTCTTT,CASTRGGTEAFF
NA,NA,TRBJ1-4,TRBV28,TGTGCCAGCAGGCCTTCGACAGCTAATAATGAAAAACTGTTTTTT,CASRPSTANNEKLFF
NA,NA,TRBJ2-7,TRBV4-1,TGCGCCAGCAGCCAAGTATCACTTCATACCTACGAGCAGTACTTC,CASSQVSLHTYEQYF
NA,TRBD1,TRBJ1-2,TRBV27,TGTGCCAGCAGTTTAGTGGGGGGACAGGGGGGCTATGGCTACACCTTC,CASSLVGGQGGYGYTF
once,TRBD1,TRBJ1-1,TRBV11-2,TGTGCCAGCAGCGAATACTTTGAGGGACAGCGGGCCAATTTT,CASSEYFEGQRANF